This is a list of T cell receptor beta chains from one sample in a study of blood T cell repertoires in COVID-19. Profiled with immunoSEQ multiplex PCR; TCRdb holds only in-frame clones, not every one. The sample lists 150,000 to 200,000 clones; about 83% were seen once. The sample comprised peripheral blood. Source of these receptors: a human donor in a cohort sampled during active COVID-19. Each CDR3 is given without its conserved first and last residue. Each record gives: V gene, J gene, CDR3 protein.

TRBV28,TRBJ1-2,ASSFLTGGSGYT
TRBV5-1,TRBJ1-1,ASSGTGSTEAF
TRBV7-8,TRBJ2-5,ASSLAGTGPKVGQETQY
TRBV5-1,TRBJ2-2,ASSLTLAPGELF
TRBV7-8,TRBJ1-2,ASSPQGIRDGYT
TRBV28,TRBJ2-7,ASRGGPGGSYEQY
TRBV5-6,TRBJ2-7,ASRTSGNSYEQY
TRBV27,TRBJ2-7,ASSRGSSYEQY
TRBV7-2,TRBJ2-7,ASSQPRDFEYEQY
TRBV24-1,TRBJ1-2,ATSAGGRTHSYT
TRBV5-6,TRBJ2-7,ASSSGTVTYEQY
TRBV6-5,TRBJ1-1,ASYYRVYTEAF
TRBV6-4,TRBJ2-7,ATIRQEISYEQY
TRBV6-4,TRBJ1-5,ASSQGDNQPQH
TRBV27,TRBJ2-1,ASSGGTSGRAGYNEQF
TRBV9,TRBJ1-6,ASSGEPGQFNSPLH
TRBV19,TRBJ1-5,ASSDRDRNQPQH
TRBV10-2,TRBJ1-1,ASKTGGKNTEAF
TRBV5-6,TRBJ1-1,ASSPIVRALNTEAF
TRBV20-1,TRBJ2-5,SALRGETQY
TRBV3-1/TRBV3-2,TRBJ2-1,ASSQAIAGAQNEQF
TRBV29-1,TRBJ1-2,SVGNSPSYGYT
TRBV7-8,TRBJ1-4,ASSFRGTGAEKLF
TRBV29-1,TRBJ2-7,SVFLPGQGLYEQY